This T cell receptor (beta chain) was recorded in a study of shared T cell receptors in the human thymus. Sequenced by immunoSEQ multiplex PCR; TCRdb stores in-frame clones only, minus some. The data contain about 500,000 clones, 75% to 85% of them singletons. V dropped 4 bases and J dropped 6; count of bases not matched to a gene: 6. The germline gives CDR1 SGHNT, CDR2 YYREEE (reference sequence). The CDR3 spans 15 residues. These data are also associated with another study on human thymus T cells. That paper notes: The donors were infants in Finland with congenital heart defects, otherwise immunologically healthy. Corrective cardiac surgery supplied the resected thymus tissue. In unrelated individuals, thymic repertoires overlapped highly, according to related research.

The clonotype originates from a boy under two years old with a congenital heart defect. The V and J genes are TRBV5-4 and TRBJ1-4, with 10 bases matching TRBD1. The sequencing input was thymocytes. The CDR3 DNA follows: TGTGCCAGCAGCCCTGGGGGACAGGGGCATGAAAAACTGTTTTTT. Protein sequence: CASSPGGQGHEKLFF. The full variable domain, its missing parts supplied by reference TRBV5-4 and TRBJ1-4, is ETGVTQSPTHLIKTRGQQVTLRCSSQSGHNTVSWYQQALGQGPQFIFQYYREEENGRGNFPPRFSGLQFPNYSSELNVNALELDDSALYLCASSPGGQGHEKLFFGSGTQLSVL.